A single sample is the source of the 3 T cell receptor beta chains below, sequenced in a study of blood T cell repertoires in COVID-19. Repertoires were generated with immunoSEQ multiplex PCR, while TCRdb's copy carries only in-frame clones and drops some. Among about 130,000 clones listed, 78% were seen once. Sequenced material: peripheral blood. These receptors were taken from a man in his 60s who had recovered from COVID-19.

On this clone itself: A read error may be the cause here, since a much bigger clone is one base away. The CDR3: CASSPGTGATDTQYF. CDR3 DNA: TGTGCCAGCAGCCCCGGGACAGGGGCCACAGATACGCAGTATTTT. This chain links TRBV3-1 (or the pseudogene TRBV3-2) with TRBJ2-3; 10 nucleotides agree with TRBD1. The junction had 3 bases not matched to a gene; V was cut back by 4 bases and J by 2 bases. The germline V gene encodes CDR1 LGHDT and CDR2 YNNKEL (reference sequence). CDR3 size: 15 residues.

This clone has just one count. The chain is built from TRBV9 and TRBJ2-2, with 7 nucleotides matching TRBD1. This CDR3 is 15 amino acids long. The V and J ends lost 3 bases and 7 bases, in that order; junction bases with no gene match: 9. CDR1 and CDR2 (germline): SGDLS, YYNGEE. The CDR3 DNA sequence: TGTGCCAGCAGCGCGACAGGGCCTCCTCGCGGGGAGCTGTTTTTT. It yields the protein CASSATGPPRGELFF. Supplemented by reference TRBV9 and TRBJ2-2, the full variable domain reads DSGVTQTPKHLITATGQRVTLRCSPRSGDLSVYWYQQSLDQGLQFLIQYYNGEERAKGNILERFSAQQFPDLHSELNLSSLELGDSALYFCASSATGPPRGELFFGEGSRLTVL.

The chain combines TRBV7-3 with TRBJ2-5, with D possibly being TRBD1 (6 bases). The CDR3 spans 13 residues. V was trimmed by 6 bases and J by 0 bases, leaving 8 bases between them. CDR1 and CDR2 from the germline V gene are SGHTA and FQGTGA. The chain's CDR3 is CASSRDNQETQYF. CDR3 DNA sequence: TGTGCCAGCAGTCGGGACAACCAAGAGACCCAGTACTTC.